This record concerns one T cell receptor (beta chain) sequence. At the DNA level, this CDR3 is encoded by other sequences in the same sample as well. The data are from a study of blood T cell repertoires in COVID-19. V lost 7 bases and J lost 4; bases outside the gene matches: 4. The CDR3 length is 13 residues. Germline V gives CDR1 LNHDA, CDR2 SQIVND (reference sequence). The authors' processing: The assay estimated nucleated cells by amplifying reference gene primers. Assay used: immunoSEQ multiplex PCR; TCRdb lists only in-frame clones, some missing. For V, J and clone size, that table is used; D and trimming come from the DNA. This sample yields about 320,000 clones, of which more than 70% are seen a single time; 1.5% to 2% belongs to the top ten.

The sample was peripheral blood. The clonotype comes from a woman younger than 45 with COVID-19, enrolled during active disease. The rearrangement links TRBV19 to TRBJ1-2; 9 nucleotides align to TRBD1. CDR3 in amino acids: CASTKTGGYGYTF. CDR3 in DNA: TGTGCCAGTACTAAGACAGGGGGCTATGGCTACACCTTC.